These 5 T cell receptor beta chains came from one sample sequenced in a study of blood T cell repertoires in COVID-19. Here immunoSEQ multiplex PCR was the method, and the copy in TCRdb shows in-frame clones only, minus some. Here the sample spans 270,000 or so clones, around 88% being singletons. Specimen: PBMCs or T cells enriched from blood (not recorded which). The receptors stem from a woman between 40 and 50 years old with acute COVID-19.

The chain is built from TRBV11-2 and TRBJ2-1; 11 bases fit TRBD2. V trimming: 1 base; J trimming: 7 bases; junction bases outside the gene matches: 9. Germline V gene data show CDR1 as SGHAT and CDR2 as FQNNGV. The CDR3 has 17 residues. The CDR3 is CASSLVGLAVLGNEQFF. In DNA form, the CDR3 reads TGTGCCAGCAGCTTAGTGGGACTAGCGGTCTTGGGTAATGAGCAGTTCTTC.

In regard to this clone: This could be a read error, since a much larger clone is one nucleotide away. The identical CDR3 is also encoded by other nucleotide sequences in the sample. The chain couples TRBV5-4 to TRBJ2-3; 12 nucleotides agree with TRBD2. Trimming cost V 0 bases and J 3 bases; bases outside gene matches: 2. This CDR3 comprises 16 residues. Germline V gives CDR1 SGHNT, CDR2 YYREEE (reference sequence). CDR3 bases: TGTGCCAGCAGCTTGGGACTAGCGGGAGTTACAGATACGCAGTATTTT. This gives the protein CASSLGLAGVTDTQYF.

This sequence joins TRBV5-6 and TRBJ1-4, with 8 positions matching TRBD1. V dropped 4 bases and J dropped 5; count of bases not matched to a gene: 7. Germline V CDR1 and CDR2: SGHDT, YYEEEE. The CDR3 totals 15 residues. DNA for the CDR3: TGTGCCAGCAGCGATCTGAGGACAGGGAATGAAAAACTGTTTTTT. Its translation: CASSDLRTGNEKLFF.

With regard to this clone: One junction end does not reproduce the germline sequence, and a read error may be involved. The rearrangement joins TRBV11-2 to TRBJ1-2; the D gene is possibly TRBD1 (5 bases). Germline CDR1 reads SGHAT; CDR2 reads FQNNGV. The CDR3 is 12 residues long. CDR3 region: CASSAETGWGAF. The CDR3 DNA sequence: TGTGCCAGCAGCGCGGAAACAGGTTGGGGTGCCTTC.

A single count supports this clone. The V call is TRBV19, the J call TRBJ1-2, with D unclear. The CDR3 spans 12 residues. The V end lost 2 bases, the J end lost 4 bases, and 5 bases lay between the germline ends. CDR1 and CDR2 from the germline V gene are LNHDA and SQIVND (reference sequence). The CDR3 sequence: CASSILSYGYTF. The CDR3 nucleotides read TGTGCCAGTAGTATACTGAGCTATGGCTACACCTTC.